These 22 T cell receptor beta chains originate from one sample sequenced in a study of shared clonotypes between healthy human individuals. Generated by immunoSEQ multiplex PCR, the TCRdb table keeps only in-frame clones and is missing some. The table shows about 1.1 million clones, with around 78% occurring only once. The sample taken for sequencing was memory CD4+ T cells from PBMCs. Subset: CD45RA-negative fraction. These receptors were taken from a man aged 18 to 30 in good health. Some clones in this sample may be carry-over from other donors' samples.

This clone was recorded a few times. The rearrangement joins TRBV4-3 to TRBJ2-3; 7 bases are a match to TRBD2. The CDR3 is 17 residues long. V lost 1 base to trimming and J lost 5 bases; unmatched junction nucleotides: 12. The V gene's germline CDR1 is LGHNA and CDR2 YSLEER. The CDR3 spells CASSQGASGDLRDTQYF. CDR3 nucleotide sequence: TGCGCCAGCAGCCAAGGGGCTAGCGGCGACTTGAGAGATACGCAGTATTTT.

The V gene is TRBV11-1, the J gene TRBJ1-1; weak D call: TRBD1 (5 bases). V shed 3 bases and J shed 3 bases, with 14 bases lying between them. The CDR3 is 15 amino acids. Germline lookup yields CDR1 SGHAT and CDR2 FQDESV (reference sequence). Here the CDR3 DNA reads TGTGCCAGCAGCTTCAGAGCCGGACAAGACACTGAAGCTTTCTTT. Protein: CASSFRAGQDTEAFF.

The chain is built from TRBV19 and TRBJ1-4, with no clear D. V was trimmed by 3 bases and J by 4 bases, leaving 9 bases between them. Germline CDR1 LNHDA, CDR2 SQIVND (reference sequence). The CDR3 contains 14 residues. CDR3 sequence (DNA): TGTGCCAGTAGTATGGGCAGGAGTAATGAAAAACTGTTTTTT. This codes for CASSMGRSNEKLFF.

The chain carries TRBV19 and TRBJ2-1; 9 bases are shared with TRBD2. Germline CDR1 is LNHDA and CDR2 is SQIVND (reference sequence). The CDR3 extends over 15 amino acids. Unmatched junction bases numbered 9, after V lost 6 bases and J lost 6 bases. CDR3 in DNA: TGTGCCAGTAGAGGAAGCGGGAGGATTTTCAATGAGCAGTTCTTC. Its translation: CASRGSGRIFNEQFF. Drawing the rest from reference TRBV19 and TRBJ2-1, the complete variable domain is DGGITQSPKYLFRKEGQNVTLSCEQNLNHDAMYWYRQDPGQGLRLIYYSQIVNDFQKGDIAEGYSVSREKKESFPLTVTSAQKNPTAFYLCASRGSGRIFNEQFFGPGTRLTVL.

The chain carries TRBV9 and TRBJ2-2; D uncertain. Trimming left V 4 bases short and J 3 bases short, with 7 bases between. The CDR3 has 13 residues. Germline assignment: CDR1 SGDLS and CDR2 YYNGEE. The CDR3 sequence: CASSMSYTGELFF. In nucleotides, the CDR3 is TGTGCCAGCAGCATGAGTTACACCGGGGAGCTGTTTTTT.

This clone was detected only once. CDR3 sequence: CASSQDLAQNNEQFF. CDR3 coding DNA: TGCGCCAGCAGCCAAGATCTAGCGCAAAACAATGAGCAGTTCTTC. The chain uses TRBV4-3 and TRBJ2-1; perhaps TRBD2 as D (6 bases). V dropped 0 bases and J dropped 5 bases, with 11 bases sitting between them. This CDR3 has 15 residues. The germline V gene has CDR1 LGHNA and CDR2 YSLEER.

This clone appeared once. V gene TRBV27 combines with J gene TRBJ2-7; D remains unclear. Germline loops: CDR1 MNHEY, CDR2 SMNVEV (reference sequence). The CDR3 contains 15 residues. Trimming took 8 bases from V and 0 from J, leaving 17 bases between them. CDR3 loop: CASGRWAPSSYEQYF. The CDR3 region has the DNA TGTGCCAGCGGTCGGTGGGCCCCCTCCTCCTACGAGCAGTACTTC.

The chain carries TRBV7-3 and TRBJ1-1; 8 bases align to TRBD1. The germline V gene encodes CDR1 SGHTA and CDR2 FQGTGA. J lost 5 bases, V lost 2 bases, and 7 bases had no gene match. There are 15 residues in the CDR3. CDR3 in DNA: TGTGCCAGCAGCTTATTCGCAGGGGGCTATACTGAAGCTTTCTTT. This encodes CASSLFAGGYTEAFF.

Regarding this clone: Since a much larger clone is just one base distant, this may be a read error. The rearrangement uses TRBV4-2 and TRBJ1-1, with D tentatively TRBD1 (6 bases). The germline CDR1 and CDR2 sequences are LGHNA and YNFKEQ. The CDR3 covers 14 residues. V was clipped by 1 base and J by 5 bases, with 11 bases between them. This CDR3 is CASSQVGAGTEAFF. The CDR3, as DNA: TGTGCCAGCAGCCAAGTGGGGGCAGGGACTGAAGCTTTCTTT.

The chain uses TRBV5-8 and TRBJ1-2; D gene unclear. The V end lost 1 base, the J end lost 5 bases, and 9 bases lay between the germline ends. This CDR3 comprises 13 residues. The germline gives CDR1 SGHTS, CDR2 YDEGEE. CDR3: CASSLLSVYGYTF. CDR3 coding DNA: TGTGCCAGCAGCTTGCTTTCGGTTTATGGCTACACCTTC.

Details on this clone: Distinct nucleotide sequences in the sample also encode this CDR3. The chain joins TRBV2 to TRBJ2-7; TRBD2 is a possible D gene (5 bases). The CDR3 has 11 residues. Deletions cut 6 bases from V and 3 bases from J, with 6 bases between. Per the germline V gene, CDR1 is SNHLY and CDR2 is FYNNEI. Here the CDR3 reads CASSAGYEQYF. CDR3 sequence (DNA): TGTGCCAGCAGCGCGGGCTACGAGCAGTACTTC.

This clone is a singleton in its sample. This chain connects TRBV2 to TRBJ1-1; the match to TRBD1 covers 8 bases. The CDR3 has 13 amino acids. J lost 4 bases, V lost 8 bases, and 6 bases had no gene match. CDR1 SNHLY and CDR2 FYNNEI come from the germline V gene. The chain's CDR3 is CASGTGRGTEAFF. For the CDR3, the DNA is TGTGCCAGCGGGACAGGAAGGGGCACTGAAGCTTTCTTT. Supplemented by reference TRBV2 and TRBJ1-1, the full variable domain reads EPEVTQTPSHQVTQMGQEVILRCVPISNHLYFYWYRQILGQKVEFLVSFYNNEISEKSEIFDDQFSVERPDGSNFTLKIRSTKLEDSAMYFCASGTGRGTEAFFGQGTRLTVV.

J is TRBJ2-5 and V is TRBV4-1; 7 bases are a match to TRBD2. CDR1 is MGHRA, CDR2 YSYEKL, per germline. This CDR3 has 16 amino acids. The V segment lost 1 base and the J segment 1 base; nucleotides outside the gene matches: 6. In DNA, the CDR3 is TGCGCCAGCAGCCAAGTCGGGCGGGAGATCCAAGAGACCCAGTACTTC. Translated: CASSQVGREIQETQYF.

The CDR3 nucleotides read TGTGCCAGCAGCCGAAGGGGTTCCGAGCAGTACTTC. Translating it yields CASSRRGSEQYF. This rearrangement joins TRBV5-6 to TRBJ2-7; a weak D match, TRBD1 (5 bases). The CDR3 length is 12 residues. Trimming took 4 bases from V and 6 from J, leaving 11 bases between them. Per germline, CDR1 SGHDT and CDR2 YYEEEE.

This clone was seen a few times. The gene calls are TRBV27 and TRBJ2-1; the D gene is possibly TRBD1 (5 bases). The germline gives CDR1 MNHEY, CDR2 SMNVEV (reference sequence). The CDR3 extends over 12 amino acids. Trimming took 6 bases from V and 6 from J, leaving 9 bases between them. The CDR3 protein is CASSNRFNEQFF. The CDR3 bases are TGTGCCAGCAGCAACAGGTTCAATGAGCAGTTCTTC.

The V gene is TRBV28, the J gene TRBJ2-7; the D call may be TRBD1 or TRBD2 (5 bases each). The CDR3 sequence is 16 residues long. CDR1 and CDR2 from the germline V gene are MDHEN and SYDVKM. Trimming stripped 2 bases from V and 6 bases from J, with 20 bases between. The DNA of the CDR3 is TGTGCCAGCAGTTTACCCGCGTTTCGGGGTCAGGGCGAGCAGTACTTC. Protein product: CASSLPAFRGQGEQYF.

V is TRBV2 and J is TRBJ1-2; D uncertain. This CDR3 comprises 13 residues. V was clipped by 5 bases and J by 4 bases, with 11 bases between them. CDR1 and CDR2 from the germline V gene are SNHLY and FYNNEI. CDR3 amino acids: CASSTAGGYGYTF. The CDR3 coding sequence is TGTGCCAGCAGTACAGCAGGAGGCTATGGCTACACCTTC. Filled out from reference TRBV2 and TRBJ1-2, the complete variable domain reads EPEVTQTPSHQVTQMGQEVILRCVPISNHLYFYWYRQILGQKVEFLVSFYNNEISEKSEIFDDQFSVERPDGSNFTLKIRSTKLEDSAMYFCASSTAGGYGYTFGSGTRLTVV.

As regards this clone: In the same sample, other DNA sequences code for this CDR3. The chain joins TRBV5-1 to TRBJ2-1, with 13 positions matching TRBD2. This CDR3 is built from 15 residues. Germline V gene data show CDR1 as SGHRS and CDR2 as YFSETQ. Trimming removed 4 bases from V and 3 bases from J; junction bases left unmatched: 1. DNA for the CDR3: TGCGCCAGCAGCAGGACTAGCGGGAGCTACAATGAGCAGTTCTTC. This translates into CASSRTSGSYNEQFF.

This clone was seen just once. The V and J genes are TRBV9 and TRBJ2-7, with a weak D call TRBD2 (5 bases). CDR3 size: 15 residues. V was cut by 0 bases and J by 5 bases, with 15 bases left in between. The germline CDR1 and CDR2 sequences are SGDLS and YYNGEE. The CDR3 DNA is TGTGCCAGCAGCGTAGCAGAATCCCGGGGAGACGAGCAGTACTTC. Its protein is CASSVAESRGDEQYF.

The V call is TRBV7-2, the J call TRBJ1-3; D is unresolved. Per germline, CDR1 SGHTA and CDR2 FQGNSA. V lost 2 bases, J lost 1 base, and 3 bases lay in between. CDR3 length: 13 amino acids. The CDR3 reads CASSLQSGNTIYF. DNA for the CDR3: TGTGCCAGCAGCTTACAGTCTGGAAACACCATATATTTT.

On this clone: One junction end does not reproduce the germline sequence, and a read error may be involved. This rearrangement joins TRBV2 to TRBJ1-4, with D possibly being TRBD1 (6 bases). Germline V gene data show CDR1 as SNHLY and CDR2 as FYNNEI. This CDR3 is built from 13 residues. The CDR3 coding sequence is TGTGCCAGCAGTTCGAATGAACCAGGGGTTAGAACTTTT. Protein: CASSSNEPGVRTF.

The chain combines TRBV7-2 with TRBJ2-1, with D unresolved. Trimming stripped 6 bases from V and 0 bases from J, with 15 bases between. The CDR3 spans 16 residues. Per germline, CDR1 SGHTA and CDR2 FQGNSA. The CDR3 sequence: CASRSYDASSYNEQFF. DNA of the CDR3: TGTGCCAGCAGGTCCTATGACGCCAGCTCCTACAATGAGCAGTTCTTC.